These 14 T cell receptor beta chains were sequenced from one sample in a study of HIV-infected children after antiretroviral therapy interruption. Unique molecular identifiers were included in an RNA-based 3' RACE TCR library. TCRdb processed the 3' RACE reads anew with MiXCR; each CDR3 protein has one entry. The data hold over 15,000 distinct CDR3 sequences, with about 3.7% observed a single time. Treatment indicated: PENTA 11 planned treatment interruption arm or continuous ART arm. Specimen: CD45RA+ CD4+ T cells from PBMCs, collected from a donor given antiretroviral therapy, either interrupted or continuous. The sample's subset: naive CD4+ CD45RA+ CD45RO- T cells. The receptor source for this set is a child aged 2 to 17 with HIV.

This clonotype was seen ten or more times. V is TRBV5-5 and J is TRBJ1-1; possible D gene TRBD1, 5 bases. The CDR3 sequence is 16 residues long. Trimming left V 4 bases short and J 0 bases short, with 16 bases between. The V gene's germline CDR1 is SGHKS and CDR2 YYEKEE (reference sequence). The CDR3 protein is CASSQIQGLMNTEAFF. The CDR3 DNA follows: TGTGCCAGCAGCCAGATTCAGGGTCTCATGAACACTGAAGCTTTCTTT. Supplemented by reference TRBV5-5 and TRBJ1-1, the full variable domain reads DAGVTQSPTHLIKTRGQQVTLRCSPISGHKSVSWYQQVLGQGPQFIFQYYEKEERGRGNFPDRFSARQFPNYSSELNVNALLLGDSALYLCASSQIQGLMNTEAFFGQGTRLTVV.

This clonotype came up many times. The chain employs TRBV10-3 and TRBJ1-2; D is possibly TRBD1 (5 bases). V was clipped by 7 bases and J by 6 bases, with 12 bases between them. This CDR3 spans 12 amino acids. CDR1 ENHRY and CDR2 SYGVKD come from the germline V gene. CDR3 in DNA: TGTGCCATCAAGCCCCGAGGGGATGGCTACACCTTC. Translation gives CAIKPRGDGYTF.

This clonotype was found many times. The rearrangement joins TRBV7-9 to TRBJ1-5; D unresolved. The CDR3 has 13 amino acids. Trimming took 0 bases from V and 6 from J, leaving 6 bases between them. The germline gives CDR1 SEHNR, CDR2 FQNEAQ (reference sequence). CDR3 bases: TGTGCCAGCAGCTTAGCGGAGGGTCAGCCCCAGCATTTT. Amino acid sequence: CASSLAEGQPQHF. Complete variable domain (other parts from reference TRBV7-9 and TRBJ1-5): DTGVSQNPRHKITKRGQNVTFRCDPISEHNRLYWYRQTLGQGPEFLTYFQNEAQLEKSRLLSDRFSAERPKGSFSTLEIQRTEQGDSAMYLCASSLAEGQPQHFGDGTRLSIL.

This clonotype was recorded at least ten times. A junction end diverges from the germline sequence, so it may reflect a read error. This rearrangement joins TRBV28 to TRBJ1-5; weak D call: TRBD1 (5 bases). Germline V gives CDR1 MDHEN, CDR2 SYDVKM. The CDR3 runs to 12 residues. The CDR3 region is CASRRAPGLEYF. The CDR3 DNA follows: TGTGCCAGCAGGAGGGCACCGGGACTAGAATATTTT.

At least ten counts were recorded for this clonotype. The V gene is TRBV5-1, the J gene TRBJ2-3, with 8 positions matching TRBD2. Per the germline V gene, CDR1 is SGHRS and CDR2 is YFSETQ. The CDR3 is made up of 18 amino acids. V was clipped by 5 bases and J by 3 bases; unmatched bases: 17. The chain's CDR3 is CASSSSPGLASGTDTQYF. The CDR3 region has the DNA TGCGCCAGCAGTTCTAGCCCCGGACTAGCATCGGGGACAGATACGCAGTATTTT.

This clonotype was picked up many times. V gene TRBV7-9 combines with J gene TRBJ2-1, with 8 bases aligning to TRBD2. With V trimmed by 5 bases and J by 10 bases, 10 bases remained unmatched. CDR1 is SEHNR, CDR2 FQNEAQ, per germline (reference sequence). The CDR3 is 14 residues long. The DNA of the CDR3 is TGTGCCAGCAGCCTATACGCGGGGGGTCGAGAGCAGTTCTTC. It specifies CASSLYAGGREQFF.

This clonotype was observed at least ten times. This chain links TRBV6-1 with TRBJ2-7; D unclear. Trimming removed 7 bases at V and 2 bases at J, with 9 bases between. CDR1 and CDR2 from the germline V gene are MNHNS and SASEGT. The CDR3 totals 12 residues. The CDR3 coding sequence is TGTGCCAGCAAGCGAATACCCTACGAGCAGTACTTC. Protein sequence: CASKRIPYEQYF.

This clonotype was counted ten times or more. The chain carries TRBV5-1 and TRBJ2-7, with 9 nucleotides matching TRBD2. CDR3 length: 15 residues. V shed 4 bases and J 4 bases; nucleotides not matched to a gene: 9. Per the germline V gene, CDR1 is SGHRS and CDR2 is YFSETQ. For the CDR3, the DNA is TGCGCCAGCAGCCCCAGGACTAGCGTAAAATACGAGCAGTACTTC. The encoded protein is CASSPRTSVKYEQYF.

This clonotype appeared many times. The CDR3 region is CASSSTYPGRTYEQYF. The CDR3 DNA reads as TGTGCCAGCAGTTCCACTTATCCGGGACGGACATACGAGCAGTACTTC. V and J are TRBV12-3 or TRBV12-4 and TRBJ2-7; D tentatively fits TRBD1 or TRBD2 (5 bases each). The CDR3 totals 16 residues. Trimming shortened V by 4 bases and J by 4 bases, and 20 bases separated the two germline ends.

This clonotype is large within its sample. The chain couples TRBV29-1 to TRBJ2-7, with TRBD1 identical over 10 bases. Germline V gene sequence: CDR1 SQVTM, CDR2 ANQGSEA. CDR3 size: 13 residues. The V and J ends lost 5 bases and 6 bases, in that order; junction bases with no gene match: 7. The CDR3 spells CSVQGTGAGEQYF. CDR3 nucleotides: TGCAGCGTTCAAGGGACAGGGGCTGGCGAGCAGTACTTC.

This clonotype was detected ten times or more. The genes are TRBV7-9 and TRBJ1-2; possibly TRBD1 for D (6 bases). This CDR3 is built from 17 residues. Per the germline V gene, CDR1 is SEHNR and CDR2 is FQNEAQ (reference sequence). Trimming pared 7 bases from V and 4 bases from J, leaving 25 bases between. CDR3 bases: TGTGCCAGCATCCAATTTCCTAGACAGGAGACCCTCTATGGCTACACCTTC. Translated: CASIQFPRQETLYGYTF.

In regard to this clonotype: A much larger clonotype is one base distant, so this may be a read error. The chain has TRBV7-2 and TRBJ2-1; no definite D call. The CDR3 length is 13 residues. Germline V gene lookup returns CDR1 SGHTA and CDR2 FQGNSA. In DNA form, the CDR3 reads TGTGCCGGCAGCTTAGGTCGCCACAATGAGCAGTTCTTC. It codes for CAGSLGRHNEQFF.

This clonotype has ten or more counts. This chain connects TRBV23-1 to TRBJ2-7; D may match TRBD1 or TRBD2 (5 bases each). TRBV23-1 carries the ORF label, with uncertain function. The ends were cut back, 6 bases at V and 5 bases at J, with 41 bases in the middle. The CDR3 loop spans 22 amino acids. CDR3 amino acids: CASSHKTRDVQTSDEGSHEQYF. The CDR3 coding sequence is TGCGCCAGCAGCCATAAAACCCGGGACGTCCAGACCTCAGACGAGGGGTCTCACGAGCAGTACTTC.

This clonotype was recorded at least ten times. The rearrangement joins TRBV28 to TRBJ2-1; no definite D call. The CDR3 sequence is 12 residues long. From germline, CDR1 is MDHEN and CDR2 SYDVKM. The V gene lost 5 bases and the J gene lost 2 bases, with 4 bases spanning the gap. CDR3 bases: TGTGCCAGCAGTCCACCCTACAATGAGCAGTTCTTC. Encoded protein: CASSPPYNEQFF.